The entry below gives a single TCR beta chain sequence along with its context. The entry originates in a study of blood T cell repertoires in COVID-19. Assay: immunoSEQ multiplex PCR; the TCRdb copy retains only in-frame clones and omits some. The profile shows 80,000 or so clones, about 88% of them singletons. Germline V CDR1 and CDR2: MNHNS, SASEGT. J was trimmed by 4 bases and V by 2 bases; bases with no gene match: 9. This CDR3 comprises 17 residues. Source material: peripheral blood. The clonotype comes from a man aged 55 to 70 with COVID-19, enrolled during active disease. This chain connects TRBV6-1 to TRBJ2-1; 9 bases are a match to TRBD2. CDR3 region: CASSESLAGEPYNEQFF. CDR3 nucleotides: TGTGCCAGCAGTGAAAGTTTAGCGGGAGAACCGTACAATGAGCAGTTCTTC.